These 29 T cell receptor beta chains were all obtained from the same sample, sequenced in a study of cytomegalovirus exposure and HLA in healthy donors. A multiplex PCR was run with 60 Vbeta primers and 13 Jbeta primers. The protocol was immunoSEQ multiplex PCR, while the TCRdb copy is restricted to in-frame clones and leaves out a portion. Of approximately 140,000 clones in the sample, 80% were seen once. Sample: PBMCs. The receptors stem from a male donor in good health and CMV-seropositive.

This chain connects TRBV18 to TRBJ1-3, with D perhaps TRBD1 (5 bases). Germline V gene sequence: CDR1 KGHSH, CDR2 LQKENI. The CDR3 sequence is 15 residues long. The V end was cut by 1 base, the J end by 7 bases, with 14 bases between. CDR3 sequence (DNA): TGTGCCAGCTCACCACGGCAGGGAGGCGGTAACACCATATATTTT. Translation: CASSPRQGGGNTIYF.

V is TRBV23-1 and J is TRBJ1-2; 8 bases map to TRBD1. TRBV23-1 is noted as an ORF with a role that remains uncertain. This CDR3 region has 18 residues. J was trimmed by 4 bases and V by 2 bases; bases with no gene match: 15. Written as DNA, the CDR3 is TGCGCCAGCAGTCAACCGAAAGGGGACAGGACTCTGACCTATGGCTACACCTTC. Its protein product is CASSQPKGDRTLTYGYTF.

This chain uses TRBV7-8 with TRBJ2-2; TRBD1 aligns across 7 bases. V dropped 5 bases and J dropped 0; count of bases not matched to a gene: 6. The CDR3 loop spans 16 amino acids. Germline CDR1 is SGHVS and CDR2 is FQNEAQ. DNA for the CDR3: TGTGCCAGCAGCAGCCGGGACAGTCCGAACACCGGGGAGCTGTTTTTT. It is translated as CASSSRDSPNTGELFF.

The chain couples TRBV7-8 to TRBJ1-1; 9 bases align to TRBD1. CDR3 length equals 16 residues. Germline CDR1 is SGHVS and CDR2 is FQNEAQ. J gave up 4 bases and V 0 bases, and 6 bases lay outside the gene matches. The CDR3 DNA sequence: TGTGCCAGCAGCTTAGCCCCGGGGACAGGGTTCACTGAAGCTTTCTTT. Translated: CASSLAPGTGFTEAFF.

The chain links TRBV7-9 to TRBJ1-2; D unclear. This CDR3 comprises 17 residues. The V and J ends lost 3 bases and 0 bases respectively, with 17 bases between them. Germline V gene data show CDR1 as SEHNR and CDR2 as FQNEAQ (reference sequence). As DNA, the CDR3 is TGTGCCAGCAGCTTTCGGAGTGGAATAGGCGCTAACTATGGCTACACCTTC. Translating gives CASSFRSGIGANYGYTF.

The gene calls are TRBV7-9 and TRBJ2-6; a weak D match, TRBD2 (5 bases). Per the germline V gene, CDR1 is SEHNR and CDR2 is FQNEAQ (reference sequence). This CDR3 is built from 17 residues. Trimming stripped 1 base from V and 0 bases from J, with 10 bases between. The CDR3 sequence is CASSLGGLGSGANVLTF. In DNA, the CDR3 is TGTGCCAGCAGCTTAGGAGGGTTGGGCTCTGGGGCCAACGTCCTGACTTTC. Drawing the rest from reference TRBV7-9 and TRBJ2-6, the complete variable domain is DTGVSQNPRHKITKRGQNVTFRCDPISEHNRLYWYRQTLGQGPEFLTYFQNEAQLEKSRLLSDRFSAERPKGSFSTLEIQRTEQGDSAMYLCASSLGGLGSGANVLTFGAGSRLTVL.

The V call is TRBV6-1, the J call TRBJ2-7, with 10 bases lining up with TRBD1. Germline V gene sequence: CDR1 MNHNS, CDR2 SASEGT. Trimming took 4 bases from V and 3 from J; bases not matched to a gene: 3. The CDR3 runs to 14 residues. The CDR3 here is CASSAGQGIYEQYF. In DNA, the CDR3 is TGTGCCAGCAGTGCGGGACAGGGGATCTACGAGCAGTACTTC.

CDR3 bases: TGTGCCAGCAGAGGGGACATCTATGGCTACACCTTC. Its protein is CASRGDIYGYTF. The V gene is TRBV5-8, the J gene TRBJ1-2; TRBD1 is a possible D gene (6 bases). Germline V CDR1 and CDR2: SGHTS, YDEGEE. This CDR3 has 12 amino acids. The germline V and J ends were trimmed by 5 bases and 4 bases, with 9 bases remaining between them.

The V gene is TRBV7-9, the J gene TRBJ2-2, with 9 positions matching TRBD1. The CDR3 sequence is 16 residues long. The V and J ends lost 5 bases and 5 bases, in that order; junction bases with no gene match: 9. Per germline, CDR1 SEHNR and CDR2 FQNEAQ (reference sequence). CDR3 sequence (DNA): TGTGCCAGCAGCCCGGACAGGGGAGGGGTTACCGGGGAGCTGTTTTTT. Translated, it gives CASSPDRGGVTGELFF.

The chain couples TRBV13 to TRBJ1-4; D possibly corresponds to TRBD1 (5 bases). The CDR3 sequence is 14 residues long. With 4 bases removed from V and 7 bases from J, the gap between germline ends came to 13 bases. CDR1 is PRHDT and CDR2 is FYEKMQ in the germline V gene (reference sequence). Here the CDR3 reads CASSYQTATEKLFF. CDR3 coding DNA: TGTGCCAGCAGCTACCAGACAGCGACTGAAAAACTGTTTTTT.

This clone was recorded only once. The V and J genes are TRBV5-1 and TRBJ2-2; 8 nucleotides align to TRBD2. The CDR3 is 16 amino acids. From germline, CDR1 is SGHRS and CDR2 YFSETQ. The V and J ends lost 4 bases and 2 bases, in that order; junction bases with no gene match: 7. Written as DNA, the CDR3 is TGCGCCAGCAGCGCGGGGGGAACTAGTAACACCGGGGAGCTGTTTTTT. Residues: CASSAGGTSNTGELFF. Variable domain in full (rest from reference TRBV5-1 and TRBJ2-2): KAGVTQTPRYLIKTRGQQVTLSCSPISGHRSVSWYQQTPGQGLQFLFEYFSETQRNKGNFPGRFSGRQFSNSRSEMNVSTLELGDSALYLCASSAGGTSNTGELFFGEGSRLTVL.

V is TRBV28 and J is TRBJ1-1, with a possible D match to TRBD1 (6 bases). CDR3 length: 16 amino acids. Germline V gives CDR1 MDHEN, CDR2 SYDVKM. V was cut by 3 bases and J by 1 base, with 15 bases left in between. The CDR3 loop reads CASSLVPDRPNTEAFF. The DNA of the CDR3 is TGTGCCAGCAGTTTGGTCCCGGACAGACCGAACACTGAAGCTTTCTTT.

The chain links TRBV19 to TRBJ1-5, with TRBD1 matching over 7 bases. The CDR3 is made up of 14 amino acids. J gave up 1 base and V 10 bases, and 7 bases lay outside the gene matches. CDR1 and CDR2 (germline): LNHDA, SQIVND (reference sequence). This CDR3 is CATGQVSSNQPQHF. CDR3 bases: TGTGCCACAGGACAGGTCTCCAGCAATCAGCCCCAGCATTTT.

The J gene is TRBJ1-2, the V gene TRBV2; TRBD1 might be the D (5 bases). CDR1 SNHLY and CDR2 FYNNEI come from the germline V gene. The CDR3 loop spans 12 amino acids. The V end was cut by 6 bases, the J end by 7 bases, with 12 bases between. The CDR3 bases are TGTGCCAGCAGCTCAGGGACTAGTGGCTACACCTTC. It specifies CASSSGTSGYTF.

The rearrangement uses TRBV6-1 and TRBJ2-7; D call uncertain. The length of the CDR3 is 14 residues. The ends were cut back, 6 bases at V and 5 bases at J, with 17 bases in the middle. CDR1 MNHNS and CDR2 SASEGT come from the germline V gene. In nucleotides, the CDR3 is TGTGCCAGCAGGGAACCGTTGACAAGGAACGAGCAGTACTTC. Translating it yields CASREPLTRNEQYF.

The chain links TRBV6-5 to TRBJ2-7; a weak D match, TRBD2 (6 bases). This CDR3 region has 14 residues. Trimming left V 7 bases short and J 0 bases short, with 13 bases between. Germline-derived CDR1 and CDR2 are MNHEY and SVGAGI. This CDR3 reads CASTITGSSYEQYF. The CDR3 DNA is TGTGCCAGCACCATAACCGGGAGCTCCTACGAGCAGTACTTC.

The V call is TRBV14, the J call TRBJ2-5, with 7 bases identical to TRBD1. Near its end, the DNA agrees better with TRBJ2-7, so the J call may be wrong. Germline values: CDR1 SGHDN, CDR2 FVKESK. The CDR3 sequence is 17 residues long. The CDR3 here is CASSQVGGDSSLGEQYF. For the CDR3, the DNA is TGTGCCAGCAGCCAAGTTGGTGGGGACAGTTCCCTGGGCGAGCAGTACTTC.

The CDR3 is CASSTSSGANVLTF. The CDR3 nucleotides are TGTGCCAGTAGTACGAGCTCTGGGGCCAACGTCCTGACTTTC. The chain joins TRBV19 to TRBJ2-6; no reliable D call. Between the trimmed V and J ends, which lost 4 bases and 0 bases, there was a span of 4 bases. There are 14 residues in the CDR3. Germline lookup yields CDR1 LNHDA and CDR2 SQIVND (reference sequence).

In its sample, this clone was seen once. The chain uses TRBV5-1 and TRBJ1-1, with D perhaps matching TRBD1 (6 bases). The germline V gene encodes CDR1 SGHRS and CDR2 YFSETQ. V dropped 0 bases and J dropped 9 bases, with 21 bases sitting between them. CDR3 length equals 16 residues. Written as DNA, the CDR3 is TGCGCCAGCAGCTTGGCCTCTGACAGGAGGACCCAACAAGCTTTCTTT. It specifies CASSLASDRRTQQAFF.

The CDR3 sequence: CASSPGTGGEKLFF. The CDR3 DNA sequence: TGTGCCAGCAGCCCCGGGACAGGGGGCGAAAAACTGTTTTTT. V gene TRBV5-6 combines with J gene TRBJ1-4; the match to TRBD1 covers 12 bases. The CDR3 totals 14 residues. Germline values: CDR1 SGHDT, CDR2 YYEEEE. The V gene end was trimmed by 4 bases and the J gene end by 8 bases; junction bases not matched to a gene: 3.

The rearrangement joins TRBV25-1 to TRBJ2-3; D gene ambiguous. Germline values: CDR1 MGHDK, CDR2 SYGVNS. The V end lost 4 bases, the J end lost 6 bases, and 5 bases lay between the germline ends. The CDR3 loop spans 11 amino acids. CDR3 nucleotides: TGTGCCAGCAGTGGCTACGATACGCAGTATTTT. Translating it yields CASSGYDTQYF.

V gene TRBV7-9 combines with J gene TRBJ2-3, with 7 bases lining up with TRBD1. CDR1 is SEHNR and CDR2 is FQNEAQ in the germline V gene (reference sequence). Losses at the gene ends were 3 bases for V and 6 bases for J; bases not matched to a gene: 6. The CDR3 loop spans 14 amino acids. CDR3 sequence (DNA): TGTGCCAGCAGCTTCCACAGGGGATACGATACGCAGTATTTT. Translation gives CASSFHRGYDTQYF.

This clone was picked up a small number of times. The CDR3 sequence is CASSALGHGYTF. CDR3 DNA sequence: TGTGCCAGCAGCGCATTGGGGCATGGCTACACCTTC. The chain carries TRBV7-2 and TRBJ1-2, with D possibly matching TRBD1 (5 bases). V shed 5 bases and J shed 6 bases, with 10 bases lying between them. Germline CDR1 is SGHTA and CDR2 is FQGNSA. This CDR3 comprises 12 residues.

The chain carries TRBV7-2 and TRBJ2-1; TRBD2 agrees at 10 bases. Germline lookup yields CDR1 SGHTA and CDR2 FQGNSA. The CDR3 has 16 amino acids. The V gene end was trimmed by 4 bases and the J gene end by 5 bases; junction bases not matched to a gene: 8. As DNA, the CDR3 is TGTGCCAGCAGCTCCGGACTAGCGGCCCTCAACAATGAGCAGTTCTTC. It encodes CASSSGLAALNNEQFF.

This sequence joins TRBV5-6 and TRBJ2-3, with D perhaps TRBD2 (6 bases). Trimming removed 3 bases at V and 2 bases at J, with 10 bases between. Germline CDR1 is SGHDT and CDR2 is YYEEEE. This CDR3 comprises 14 residues. The CDR3 sequence is CASSSGLITDTQYF. Written as DNA, the CDR3 is TGTGCCAGCAGCTCGGGACTTATCACAGATACGCAGTATTTT.

This chain uses TRBV4-2 with TRBJ2-4; TRBD1 might be the D (5 bases). The CDR3 runs to 16 residues. The germline V gene encodes CDR1 LGHNA and CDR2 YNFKEQ. Trimming shortened V by 1 base and J by 1 base, and 11 bases separated the two germline ends. The CDR3 sequence is CASSQGRERAKNIQYF. CDR3 sequence (DNA): TGTGCCAGCAGCCAAGGCAGGGAACGCGCCAAAAACATTCAGTACTTC.

The rearrangement joins TRBV9 to TRBJ2-5, with 9 bases lining up with TRBD1. This CDR3 has 14 residues. The V gene end was trimmed by 3 bases and the J gene end by 5 bases; junction bases not matched to a gene: 5. From germline, CDR1 is SGDLS and CDR2 YYNGEE. This CDR3 reads CASSAGQGGETQYF. CDR3 in DNA: TGTGCCAGCAGCGCGGGACAGGGTGGGGAGACCCAGTACTTC.

The table lists this clone with a count of one. This chain connects TRBV9 to TRBJ2-3; D remains unclear. Trimming cost V 4 bases and J 3 bases, with 9 bases left between them. Germline assignment: CDR1 SGDLS and CDR2 YYNGEE. This CDR3 is built from 13 residues. The CDR3: CASSPPGTDTQYF. CDR3 in DNA: TGTGCCAGCAGCCCCCCCGGGACAGATACGCAGTATTTT.

This chain uses TRBV4-1 with TRBJ2-5; TRBD2 aligns across 13 bases. CDR1 is MGHRA and CDR2 is YSYEKL in the germline V gene. The trim removed 0 bases at V and 3 bases at J, leaving 1 base unmatched. There are 16 residues in the CDR3. CDR3 DNA: TGCGCCAGCAGCCAAGAAGGGACTAGCGGGGAAGAGACCCAGTACTTC. This gives the protein CASSQEGTSGEETQYF.